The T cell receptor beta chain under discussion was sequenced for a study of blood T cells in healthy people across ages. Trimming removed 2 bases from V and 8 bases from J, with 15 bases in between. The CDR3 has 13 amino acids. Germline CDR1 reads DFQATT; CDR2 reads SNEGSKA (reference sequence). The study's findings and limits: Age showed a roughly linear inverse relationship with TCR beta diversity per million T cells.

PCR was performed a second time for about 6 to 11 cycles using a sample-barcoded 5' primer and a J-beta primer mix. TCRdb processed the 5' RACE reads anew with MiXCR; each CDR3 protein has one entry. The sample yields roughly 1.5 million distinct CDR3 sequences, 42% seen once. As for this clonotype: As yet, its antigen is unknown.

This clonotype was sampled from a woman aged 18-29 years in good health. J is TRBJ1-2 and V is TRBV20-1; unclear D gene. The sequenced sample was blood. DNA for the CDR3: TGCAGTGCTAGAAAGGCCGCCGCGGGGGGCTACACCTTC. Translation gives CSARKAAAGGYTF.